The source of this T cell receptor (beta chain) is a study of blood T cell repertoires in COVID-19. Study details: COVID-19 samples collected from the United States, Italy and Spain covered acute and convalescent phases. PBMCs, B-cell-depleted T cells, or T cells provided the cDNA or gDNA that made up the material.

V was trimmed by 6 bases and J by 0 bases, leaving 18 bases between them. The germline gives CDR1 WSHSY, CDR2 SAAADI. The CDR3 sequence is 17 residues long. Under the authors' procedure: Nucleated cell counts were estimated from reference gene primer amplification. TCRdb's copy holds only in-frame clones and misses some; the assay was immunoSEQ multiplex PCR. V and J calls and clone size follow that table, whereas D and trimming were derived from the DNA. The sample includes around 70,000 clones, roughly 90% of them seen just once. This clone rates as medium-sized. The TCR originated in a man aged 55 to 69 with acute or convalescent COVID-19. The chain joins TRBV10-2 to TRBJ1-5; D not certain. The sample comprised peripheral blood. The CDR3 coding sequence is TGCGCCAGCAGCCCCCTCCCCCCCGTTTATAGCAATCAGCCCCAGCATTTT. This gives the protein CASSPLPPVYSNQPQHF.